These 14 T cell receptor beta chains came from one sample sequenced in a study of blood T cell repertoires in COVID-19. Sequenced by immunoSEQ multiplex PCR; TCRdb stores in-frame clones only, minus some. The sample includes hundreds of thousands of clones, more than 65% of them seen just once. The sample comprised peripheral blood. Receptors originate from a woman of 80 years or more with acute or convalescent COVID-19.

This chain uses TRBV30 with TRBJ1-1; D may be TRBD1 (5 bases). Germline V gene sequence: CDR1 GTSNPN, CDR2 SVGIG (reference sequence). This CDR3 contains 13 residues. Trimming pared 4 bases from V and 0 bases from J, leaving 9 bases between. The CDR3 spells CAWNPGVNTEAFF. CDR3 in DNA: TGTGCCTGGAATCCGGGGGTGAACACTGAAGCTTTCTTT.

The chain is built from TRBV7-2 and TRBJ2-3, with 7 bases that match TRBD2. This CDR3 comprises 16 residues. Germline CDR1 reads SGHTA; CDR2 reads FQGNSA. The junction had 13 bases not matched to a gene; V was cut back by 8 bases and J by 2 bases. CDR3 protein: CASSGVGGSPTDTQYF. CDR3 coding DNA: TGTGCCAGCTCGGGCGTGGGAGGGTCCCCCACAGATACGCAGTATTTT.

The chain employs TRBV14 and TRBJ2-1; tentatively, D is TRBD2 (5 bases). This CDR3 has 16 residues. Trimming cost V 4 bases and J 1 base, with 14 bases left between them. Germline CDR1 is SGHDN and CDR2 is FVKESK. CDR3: CASSRIGRTSYNEQFF. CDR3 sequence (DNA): TGTGCCAGCAGCCGAATCGGACGGACTTCCTACAATGAGCAGTTCTTC.

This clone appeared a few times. CDR3 sequence reads: CASSYSTGGGYGYTF. CDR3 in DNA: TGTGCCAGCAGTTACTCTACAGGGGGAGGCTATGGCTACACCTTC. This chain links TRBV6-5 with TRBJ1-2; 8 bases match TRBD1. The CDR3 has 15 residues. CDR1 is MNHEY, CDR2 SVGAGI, per germline. The V segment lost 0 bases and the J segment 4 bases; nucleotides outside the gene matches: 4.

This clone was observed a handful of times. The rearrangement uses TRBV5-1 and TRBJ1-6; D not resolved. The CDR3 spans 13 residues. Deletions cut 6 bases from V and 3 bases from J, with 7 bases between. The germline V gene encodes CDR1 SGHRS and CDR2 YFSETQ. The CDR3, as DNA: TGCGCCAGCAACGGTGACTATAATTCACCCCTCCACTTT. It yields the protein CASNGDYNSPLHF.

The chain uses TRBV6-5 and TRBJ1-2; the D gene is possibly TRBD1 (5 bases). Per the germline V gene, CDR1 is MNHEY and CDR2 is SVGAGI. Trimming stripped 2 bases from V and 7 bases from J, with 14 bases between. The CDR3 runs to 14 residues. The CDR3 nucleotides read TGTGCCAGCAGTTACGCGGGGCCTGCGGTTGGCTACACCTTC. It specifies CASSYAGPAVGYTF.

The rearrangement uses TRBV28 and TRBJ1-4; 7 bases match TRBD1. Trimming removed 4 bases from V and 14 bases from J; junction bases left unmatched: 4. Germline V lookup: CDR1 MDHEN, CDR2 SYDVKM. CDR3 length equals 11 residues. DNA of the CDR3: TGTGCCAGCAGTTCCCCGACAGGGCTGTTTTTT. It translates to CASSSPTGLFF.

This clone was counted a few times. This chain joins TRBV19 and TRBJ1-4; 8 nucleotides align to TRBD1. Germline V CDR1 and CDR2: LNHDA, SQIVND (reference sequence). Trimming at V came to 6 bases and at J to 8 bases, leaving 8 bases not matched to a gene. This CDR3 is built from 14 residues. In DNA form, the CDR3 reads TGTGCCAGTAGGAAACAGGGGGTGATCGAAAAACTGTTTTTT. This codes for CASRKQGVIEKLFF.

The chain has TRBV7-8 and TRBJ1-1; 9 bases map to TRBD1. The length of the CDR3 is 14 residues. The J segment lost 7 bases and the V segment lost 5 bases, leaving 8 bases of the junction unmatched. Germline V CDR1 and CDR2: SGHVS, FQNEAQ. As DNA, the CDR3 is TGTGCCAGCAGCCGTACAGGGGGCCTCCATGAAGCTTTCTTT. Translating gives CASSRTGGLHEAFF.

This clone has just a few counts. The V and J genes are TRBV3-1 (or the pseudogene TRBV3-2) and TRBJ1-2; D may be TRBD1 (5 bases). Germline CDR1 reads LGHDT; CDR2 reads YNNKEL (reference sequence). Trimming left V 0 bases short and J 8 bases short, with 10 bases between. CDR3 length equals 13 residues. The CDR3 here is CASSQDRGSGYTF. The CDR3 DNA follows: TGTGCCAGCAGCCAAGATCGGGGGAGCGGCTACACCTTC.

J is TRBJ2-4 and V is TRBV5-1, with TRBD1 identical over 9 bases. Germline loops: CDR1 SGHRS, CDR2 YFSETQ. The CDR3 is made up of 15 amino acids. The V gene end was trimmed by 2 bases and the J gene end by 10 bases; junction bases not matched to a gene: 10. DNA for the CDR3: TGCGCCAGCAGCTTAAAACGGGACAGGGCCGGAATTCAGTACTTC. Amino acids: CASSLKRDRAGIQYF.

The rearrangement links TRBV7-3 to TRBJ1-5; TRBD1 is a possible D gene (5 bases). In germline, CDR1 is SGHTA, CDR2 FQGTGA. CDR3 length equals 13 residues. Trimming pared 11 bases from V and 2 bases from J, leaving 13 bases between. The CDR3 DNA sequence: TGTGCCTTAGGTGGGGGGGGCAATCAGCCCCAGCATTTT. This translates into CALGGGGNQPQHF.

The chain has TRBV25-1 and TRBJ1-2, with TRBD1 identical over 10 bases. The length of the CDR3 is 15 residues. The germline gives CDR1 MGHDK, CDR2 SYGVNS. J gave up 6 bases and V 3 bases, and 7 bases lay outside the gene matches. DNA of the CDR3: TGTGCCAGCAGTGACTTTCCGACAGGGGGCAATGGCTACACCTTC. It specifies CASSDFPTGGNGYTF.

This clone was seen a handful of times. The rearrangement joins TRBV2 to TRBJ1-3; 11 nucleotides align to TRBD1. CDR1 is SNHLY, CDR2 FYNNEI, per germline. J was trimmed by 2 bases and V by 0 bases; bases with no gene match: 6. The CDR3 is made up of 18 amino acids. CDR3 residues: CASSEALQGQGAGNTIYF. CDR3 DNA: TGTGCCAGCAGTGAAGCGCTTCAGGGACAGGGGGCTGGAAACACCATATATTTT.